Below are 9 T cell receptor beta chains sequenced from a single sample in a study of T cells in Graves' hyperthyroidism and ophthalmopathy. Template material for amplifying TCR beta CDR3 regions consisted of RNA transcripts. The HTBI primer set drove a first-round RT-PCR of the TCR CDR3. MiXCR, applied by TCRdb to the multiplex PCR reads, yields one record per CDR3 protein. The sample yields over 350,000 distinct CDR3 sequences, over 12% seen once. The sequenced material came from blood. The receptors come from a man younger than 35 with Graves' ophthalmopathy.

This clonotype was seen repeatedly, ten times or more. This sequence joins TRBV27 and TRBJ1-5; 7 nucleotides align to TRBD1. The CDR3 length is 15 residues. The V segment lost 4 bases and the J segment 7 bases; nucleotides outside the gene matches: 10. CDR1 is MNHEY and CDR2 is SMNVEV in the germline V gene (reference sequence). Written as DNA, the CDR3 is TGTGCCAGCAGTTCAACTGCAGGGGGTAGGCAGCCCCAGCATTTT. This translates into CASSSTAGGRQPQHF.

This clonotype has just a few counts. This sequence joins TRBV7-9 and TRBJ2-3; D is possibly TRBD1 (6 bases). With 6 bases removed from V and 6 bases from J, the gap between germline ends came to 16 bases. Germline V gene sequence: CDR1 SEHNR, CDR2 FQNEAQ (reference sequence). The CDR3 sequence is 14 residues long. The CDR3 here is CASRPTGFLDTQYF. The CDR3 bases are TGTGCCAGCAGACCTACAGGGTTTTTGGATACGCAGTATTTT.

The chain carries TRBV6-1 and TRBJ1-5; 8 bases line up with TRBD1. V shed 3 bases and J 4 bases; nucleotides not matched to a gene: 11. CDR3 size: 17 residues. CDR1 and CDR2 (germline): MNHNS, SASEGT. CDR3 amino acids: CASSEGGLTGGNQPQHF. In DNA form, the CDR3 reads TGTGCCAGCAGTGAGGGGGGGCTTACAGGGGGGAATCAGCCCCAGCATTTT.

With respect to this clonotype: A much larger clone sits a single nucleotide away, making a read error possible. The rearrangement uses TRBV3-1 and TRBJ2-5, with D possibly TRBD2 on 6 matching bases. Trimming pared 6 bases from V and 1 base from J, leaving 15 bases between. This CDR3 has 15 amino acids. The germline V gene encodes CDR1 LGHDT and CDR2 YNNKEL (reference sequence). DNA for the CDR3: TGTGCCAGCAGTGACTCGGGACTCCCCCAAGAGACCCAGTACTTC. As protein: CASSDSGLPQETQYF.

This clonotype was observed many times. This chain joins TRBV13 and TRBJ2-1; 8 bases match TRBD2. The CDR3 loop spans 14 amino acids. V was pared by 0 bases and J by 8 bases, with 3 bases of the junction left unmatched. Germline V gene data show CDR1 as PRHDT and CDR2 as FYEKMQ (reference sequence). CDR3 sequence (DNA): TGTGCCAGCAGCTTAGGGCCCGGGGGGGATGAGCAGTTCTTC. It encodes CASSLGPGGDEQFF. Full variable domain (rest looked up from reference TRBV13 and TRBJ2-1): AAGVIQSPRHLIKEKRETATLKCYPIPRHDTVYWYQQGPGQDPQFLISFYEKMQSDKGSIPDRFSAQQFSDYHSELNMSSLELGDSALYFCASSLGPGGDEQFFGPGTRLTVL.

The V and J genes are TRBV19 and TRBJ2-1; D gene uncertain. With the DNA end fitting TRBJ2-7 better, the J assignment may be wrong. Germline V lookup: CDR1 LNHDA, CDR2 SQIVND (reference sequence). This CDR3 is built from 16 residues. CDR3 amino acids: CASSIDGYSSYNEQYF. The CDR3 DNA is TGTGCCAGTAGTATAGATGGCTATTCCTCCTACAATGAGCAGTACTTC.

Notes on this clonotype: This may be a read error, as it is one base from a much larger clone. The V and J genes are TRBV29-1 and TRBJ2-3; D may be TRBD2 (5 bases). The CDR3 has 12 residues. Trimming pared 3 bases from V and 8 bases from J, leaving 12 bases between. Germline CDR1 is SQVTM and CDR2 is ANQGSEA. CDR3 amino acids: CSVEAEEATQYF. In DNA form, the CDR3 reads TGCAGCGTTGAGGCGGAGGAAGCTACGCAGTATTTT.

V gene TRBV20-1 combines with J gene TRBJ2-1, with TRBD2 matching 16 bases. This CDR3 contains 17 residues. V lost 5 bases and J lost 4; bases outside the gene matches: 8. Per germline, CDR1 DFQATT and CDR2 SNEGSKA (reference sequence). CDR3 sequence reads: CSALGLAGGPVYNEQFF. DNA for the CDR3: TGCAGTGCTTTGGGACTAGCGGGGGGGCCGGTATACAATGAGCAGTTCTTC.

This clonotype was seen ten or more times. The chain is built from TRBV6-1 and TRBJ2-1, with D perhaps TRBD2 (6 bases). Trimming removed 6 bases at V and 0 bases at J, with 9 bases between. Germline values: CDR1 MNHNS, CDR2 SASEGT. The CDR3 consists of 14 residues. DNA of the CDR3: TGTGCCAGCAGGCGGGAAATCTCCTACAATGAGCAGTTCTTC. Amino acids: CASRREISYNEQFF.